Listed here is a single T cell receptor (beta chain). Antigen: not known. The sample is drawn from a study of cytomegalovirus exposure and HLA in healthy donors. General study points: Altogether, 164 TCR beta chains were recorded as cytomegalovirus-associated.

Germline CDR1 and CDR2: MNHNY and SVGAGI (reference sequence). The ends lost 6 bases at V and 5 bases at J; junction bases unmatched: 7. CDR3 size: 15 residues. Repertoires were generated with immunoSEQ multiplex PCR, while TCRdb's copy carries only in-frame clones and drops some. This repertoire shows 85,000 to 95,000 clones, 96% found once; its top ten account for 0.6% to 0.85%. The donors belonged to the roughly 130-subject validation cohort, separate from the roughly 710-subject first cohort. This receptor was identified in a man aged 18 to 30 in good health and CMV-seronegative. The chain couples TRBV6-6 to TRBJ2-5; 12 bases agree with TRBD2. Sequencing was done on a sample of PBMCs. CDR3 DNA sequence: TGTGCCAGCAGCTTGACTAGCGGGAGTGGCGAGACCCAGTACTTC. It is translated as CASSLTSGSGETQYF.